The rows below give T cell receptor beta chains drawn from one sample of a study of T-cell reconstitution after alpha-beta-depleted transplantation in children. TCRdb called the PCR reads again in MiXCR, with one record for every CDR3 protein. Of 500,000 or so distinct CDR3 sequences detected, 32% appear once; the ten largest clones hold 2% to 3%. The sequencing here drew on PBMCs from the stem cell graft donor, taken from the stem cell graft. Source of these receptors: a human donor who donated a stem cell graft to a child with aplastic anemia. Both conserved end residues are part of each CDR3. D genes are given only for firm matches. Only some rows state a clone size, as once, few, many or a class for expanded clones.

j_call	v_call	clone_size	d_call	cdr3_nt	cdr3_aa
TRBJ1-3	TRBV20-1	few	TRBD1	TGCAGTGCTAGGGAGGGGGCCGGTCGAAGAAACACCATATATTTT	CSAREGAGRRNTIYF
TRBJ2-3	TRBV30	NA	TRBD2	TGTGCCTCCACGCCGGGACTAGTCCACGCTACGCAGTATTTT	CASTPGLVHATQYF
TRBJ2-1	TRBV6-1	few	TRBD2	TGTGCCAGCAGGGGAAGCGGGAGGGATTTTTACAATGAGCAGTTCTTC	CASRGSGRDFYNEQFF
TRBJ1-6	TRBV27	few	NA	TGTGCCAGCAGTTTATGGTCTCCAGGGTCTAATTCACCCCTCCACTTT	CASSLWSPGSNSPLHF
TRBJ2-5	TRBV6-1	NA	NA	TGTGCCAGCAGAGGACTTGCTCAAGAGACCCAGTACTTC	CASRGLAQETQYF
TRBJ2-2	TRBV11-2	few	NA	TGTGCCAGCAGCTTAGTATTAACAGTCGGGGCCGGGGAGCTGTTTTTT	CASSLVLTVGAGELFF
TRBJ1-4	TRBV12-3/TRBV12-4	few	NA	TGTGCCAGCGGACAGTACGCAACTAATGAAAAACTGTTTTTT	CASGQYATNEKLFF
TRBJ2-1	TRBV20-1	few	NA	TGCAGTGTCCCTGGTGGCGCAAATCCTTCCCTTGGCAATGAGCAGTTCTTC	CSVPGGANPSLGNEQFF
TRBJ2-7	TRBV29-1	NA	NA	TGCAGCGTGGAGGACAGTAGAACCTACGAGCAGTACTTC	CSVEDSRTYEQYF
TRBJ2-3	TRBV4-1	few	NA	TGCGCCAGCAGCCAAGAACCCGGACAGAATAGAGATACGCAGTATTTT	CASSQEPGQNRDTQYF
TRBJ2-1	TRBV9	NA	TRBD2	TGTGCCAGCAGCGTAGGGTCACTAGCGGGAGCAGTGCAGTTCTTC	CASSVGSLAGAVQFF
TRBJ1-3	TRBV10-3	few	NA	TGTGCCATCAGTCAGGGGTCCCACTCTGGAAACACCATATATTTT	CAISQGSHSGNTIYF
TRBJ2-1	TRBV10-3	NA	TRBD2	TGTGCCATCAGTGTGGACCGGGGGGCCTACAATGAGCAGTTCTTC	CAISVDRGAYNEQFF
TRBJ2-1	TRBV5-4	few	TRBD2	TGTGCCAGCAGCTTGGGAATTTGGACTAGCGGGGACTACAATGAGCAGTTCTTC	CASSLGIWTSGDYNEQFF
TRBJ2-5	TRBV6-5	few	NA	TGTGCCAGCAGTTACGAACTGGACAAAGAGACCCAGTACTTC	CASSYELDKETQYF
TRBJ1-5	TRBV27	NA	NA	TGTGCCAGCAGTTTGAGCAGAACTCAGCCCCAGCATTTT	CASSLSRTQPQHF
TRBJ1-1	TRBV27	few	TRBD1	TGTGCCAGCAATACACAGGGGAGATGGGCTGAAGCTTTCTTT	CASNTQGRWAEAFF
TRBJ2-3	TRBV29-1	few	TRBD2	TGCAGCGTTGGGGAGCGGGAGGGCCTTCTCACAGATACGCAGTATTTT	CSVGEREGLLTDTQYF
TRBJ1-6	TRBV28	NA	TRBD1	TGTGCCAGCAGTAGCGGACAGGGTTGGACCCTCCACTTT	CASSSGQGWTLHF
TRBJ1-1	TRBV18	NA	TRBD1	TGTGCCAGCTCACTAAACCGTCCGGGACAGCCCACTGAAGCTTTCTTT	CASSLNRPGQPTEAFF
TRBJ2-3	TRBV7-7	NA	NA	TGTGCCAGCAGCTTAGGTTCTCTGGGAGATACGCAGTATTTT	CASSLGSLGDTQYF
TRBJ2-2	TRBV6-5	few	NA	TGTGCCAGCAGTTGGATGCCCAACACCGGGGAGCTGTTTTTT	CASSWMPNTGELFF
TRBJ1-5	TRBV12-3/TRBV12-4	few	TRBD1	TGTGCCAGCAGTTTAGGGGACAGGTTTCAGCCCCAGCATTTT	CASSLGDRFQPQHF
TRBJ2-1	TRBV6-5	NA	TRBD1	TGTGCCAGCAGTTACCCGGGACAGAAGAATGAGCAGTTCTTC	CASSYPGQKNEQFF
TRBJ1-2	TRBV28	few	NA	TGTGCCAGCAGTGAAGACAGTTACTATGGCTACACCTTC	CASSEDSYYGYTF
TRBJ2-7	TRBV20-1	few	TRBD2	TGCAGTGAGGCTCGGGGCGGGAGGGCTTACGAGCAGTACTTC	CSEARGGRAYEQYF
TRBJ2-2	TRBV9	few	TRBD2	TGTGCCAGCAGCGTAGAACTAGCGGGAGTAAGGGGGGAGCTGTTTTTT	CASSVELAGVRGELFF
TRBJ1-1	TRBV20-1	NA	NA	TGCAGTGCTACCAAACAGACCCTGAACACTGAAGCTTTCTTT	CSATKQTLNTEAFF
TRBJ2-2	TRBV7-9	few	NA	TGTGCCAGCAGCTTACACCCGAACACCGGGGAGCTGTTTTTT	CASSLHPNTGELFF
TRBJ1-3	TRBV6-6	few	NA	TGTGCCAGCCGGGGACTTTCTGGAAACACCATATATTTT	CASRGLSGNTIYF
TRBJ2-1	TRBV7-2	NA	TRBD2	TGTGCCAGCAGCTCTAGCGGGAGTGGGCATGAGCAGTTCTTC	CASSSSGSGHEQFF
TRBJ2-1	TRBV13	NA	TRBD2	TGTGCCAGCAGCTTCCTCTCGGGGGGGCGTCGCGGGCGCAGCTCCTACAATGAGCAGTTCTTC	CASSFLSGGRRGRSSYNEQFF
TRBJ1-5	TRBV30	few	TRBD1	TGTGCCTGGAATCCGGGACAGGGTAGCAATCAGCCCCAGCATTTT	CAWNPGQGSNQPQHF
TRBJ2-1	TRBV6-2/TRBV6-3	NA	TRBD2	TGTGCCAGCAGCCAACGAACCCTTAGACTAGCGCTTCATCAGGACAATGAGCAGTTCTTC	CASSQRTLRLALHQDNEQFF
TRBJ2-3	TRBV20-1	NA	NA	TGCAGTGCTTCCCGATCCAACCCCACAGATACGCAGTATTTT	CSASRSNPTDTQYF
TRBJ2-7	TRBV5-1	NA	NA	TGCGCCAGCAGCTCATCGACGGGATCCTACGAGCAGTACTTC	CASSSSTGSYEQYF
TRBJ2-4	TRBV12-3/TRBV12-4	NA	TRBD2	TGTGCCAGCAGTTCTTCTAGCGGGAAAGCCAAAAACATTCAGTACTTC	CASSSSSGKAKNIQYF
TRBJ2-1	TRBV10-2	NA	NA	TGCGCCAGCAGTGGGCAGGGGAACGAGCAGTTCTTC	CASSGQGNEQFF
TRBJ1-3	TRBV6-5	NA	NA	TGTGCCAGCAGTTACTCCACAGGGACAGGAAACACCATATATTTT	CASSYSTGTGNTIYF
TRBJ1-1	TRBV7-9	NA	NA	TGTGCCAGCAGCTTACTGTTCGGGAACACTGAAGCTTTCTTT	CASSLLFGNTEAFF
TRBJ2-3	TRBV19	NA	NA	TGTGCCAGTAGTTTCCGGGATGGCACAGATACGCAGTATTTT	CASSFRDGTDTQYF
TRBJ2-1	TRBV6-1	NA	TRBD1	TGTGCCAGCACCCGGGACAGAAATTACAATGAGCAGTTCTTC	CASTRDRNYNEQFF
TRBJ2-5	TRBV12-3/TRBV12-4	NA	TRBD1	TGTGCCAGCAGTTGGACAGGGGTACAAGAGACCCAGTACTTC	CASSWTGVQETQYF